This T cell receptor beta chain comes out of a study of blood T cell repertoires in COVID-19. The assay was immunoSEQ multiplex PCR, and TCRdb's table has in-frame clones only and misses some. The sample includes roughly 200,000 clones, 87% seen only once; the top ten take 10%. V was trimmed by 5 bases and J by 4 bases, leaving 9 bases between them. The length of the CDR3 is 12 residues. In germline, CDR1 is SQVTM, CDR2 ANQGSEA. The chain has TRBV29-1 and TRBJ1-3, with D uncertain. Sequencing was carried out using PBMCs or T cells enriched from blood (not recorded which). This receptor was taken from a man aged 18-30 years with acute COVID-19. This CDR3 is CSVQREGNTIYF. The CDR3 DNA reads as TGCAGCGTTCAGCGGGAGGGAAACACCATATATTTT.